This T cell receptor beta chain is from a study of OX40 agonist ivuxolimab in advanced cancers. Researchers took blood at baseline, on cycle 4 day 1, and on cycle 7 day 1. Sequenced by immunoSEQ multiplex PCR; TCRdb stores in-frame clones only, minus some. Of 70,000 or so clones listed, about 86% are singletons. A note on this clone: The antigen is undetermined.

Study results and limitations: Specificity for antigen went undetermined in the expanded peripheral T cells.

The specimen was CD4+ or CD8+ T cells sorted from blood, collected in a trial of the OX40 agonist ivuxolimab. This receptor was taken from an adult with an advanced solid tumor such as melanoma, head and neck, liver or kidney cancer.

In nucleotides, the CDR3 is TGTGCCAGCAGCCCAAACACCGGGGAGCTGTTTTTT. It is translated as CASSPNTGELFF. The rearrangement links TRBV11-2 to TRBJ2-2; no clear D gene. The germline CDR1 and CDR2 sequences are SGHAT and FQNNGV. CDR3 length: 12 residues. The V end was cut by 5 bases, the J end by 2 bases, with 3 bases between.